The next 20 T cell receptor beta chains were all read from a single sample in a study of T cells after yellow fever vaccination (dated by TCRdb to the late 2010s). The sample's treatment or condition label, in plain terms: live attenuated yellow fever vaccine strain. The protocol used for the library was 5' RACE. Sequencing used an Illumina HiSeq 2500. In TCRdb, the public reads were trimmed at Q25 with fastp and aligned with MiXCR, with productive beta chains retained. Rows are combined by CDR3 protein, so each entry shows the most common genes and DNA. This sample is represented by about 630,000 distinct CDR3 sequences; 9% to 15% of them were singletons. 15% of the sample is in the top ten clones. This sample comprised PBMCs, obtained on the day of the yellow fever booster vaccination. These receptors came from a man aged 30 to 45 who received the YFV17D yellow fever vaccine.

This clonotype was picked up many times. V usage is TRBV20-1 and J usage is TRBJ1-1; D might be TRBD1 (5 bases). CDR1 and CDR2 (germline): DFQATT, SNEGSKA (reference sequence). Between the trimmed V and J ends, which lost 5 bases and 3 bases, there was a span of 13 bases. There are 13 residues in the CDR3. The CDR3 DNA follows: TGCAGTGCTTGGATGGGAGGGGACACTGAAGCTTTCTTT. Residues: CSAWMGGDTEAFF.

This clonotype was picked up a small number of times. The chain carries TRBV20-1 and TRBJ2-7; D is perhaps TRBD1 (6 bases). V was clipped by 0 bases and J by 1 base, with 16 bases between them. CDR1 DFQATT and CDR2 SNEGSKA come from the germline V gene (reference sequence). This CDR3 spans 16 amino acids. CDR3 region: CSAREQGFEFSYEQYF. In DNA form, the CDR3 reads TGCAGTGCTAGAGAACAGGGATTCGAATTTTCCTACGAGCAGTACTTC.

This clonotype was seen only a few times. At one end, the junction sequence differs from germline, possibly due to a read error. This rearrangement joins TRBV20-1 to TRBJ2-5, with 9 positions matching TRBD1. Germline V gene data show CDR1 as DFQATT and CDR2 as SNEGSKA (reference sequence). The CDR3 consists of 16 residues. In nucleotides, the CDR3 is TGCTGTGCTAGAGATCCGTACAGGGGGCATGTGGAGACCCAGTACTTC. Its protein is CCARDPYRGHVETQYF.

The chain links TRBV4-3 to TRBJ2-3; 12 nucleotides match TRBD2. Germline assignment: CDR1 LGHNA and CDR2 YSLEER. V lost 1 base and J lost 6; bases outside the gene matches: 11. The CDR3 spans 18 residues. The CDR3 is CASSQVLKTSGREDTQYF. The DNA for the CDR3 is TGCGCCAGCAGCCAAGTACTAAAGACTAGCGGGAGAGAGGATACGCAGTATTTT.

The chain links TRBV5-1 to TRBJ2-7; 9 nucleotides align to TRBD1. The ends lost 8 bases at V and 2 bases at J; junction bases unmatched: 8. CDR1 and CDR2 (germline): SGHRS, YFSETQ. The CDR3 has 14 amino acids. CDR3 sequence: CARPGQGITYEQYF. CDR3 in DNA: TGCGCCAGACCGGGACAGGGCATCACCTACGAGCAGTACTTC.

This clonotype came up a few times. This chain joins TRBV25-1 and TRBJ2-1, with 11 positions matching TRBD1. Looked up from germline, CDR1 is MGHDK and CDR2 is SYGVNS. This CDR3 has 14 residues. The V and J ends lost 8 bases and 4 bases, in that order; junction bases with no gene match: 4. The CDR3 nucleotides read TGTGCCAGCGCAGGACAGGGGGCTTACAATGAGCAGTTCTTC. It encodes CASAGQGAYNEQFF.

The chain is built from TRBV20-1 and TRBJ2-7; D is possibly TRBD1 or TRBD2 (5 bases each). Germline CDR1 reads DFQATT; CDR2 reads SNEGSKA (reference sequence). Trimming shortened V by 0 bases and J by 5 bases, and 14 bases separated the two germline ends. The CDR3 is 14 residues long. CDR3 DNA sequence: TGCAGTGCTAGAGATTCGATTTCGGGGCACGAGCAGTACTTC. Translated, it gives CSARDSISGHEQYF.

In its sample, this clonotype was seen many times. The chain couples TRBV12-5 to TRBJ2-1; D is undetermined. Per the germline V gene, CDR1 is LGHNT and CDR2 is FRNRAP. The length of the CDR3 is 13 residues. Trimming left V 3 bases short and J 10 bases short, with 13 bases between. The CDR3 DNA follows: TGTGCTAGTGGTTTATTGAACGGTATCGAGCAGTTCTTC. Its translation is CASGLLNGIEQFF.

The chain links TRBV2 to TRBJ1-1; 9 nucleotides align to TRBD1. The CDR3 is made up of 15 amino acids. Trimming removed 7 bases from V and 0 bases from J; junction bases left unmatched: 6. Per germline, CDR1 SNHLY and CDR2 FYNNEI. Here the CDR3 reads CASITGGSVNTEAFF. DNA for the CDR3: TGTGCCAGCATAACAGGGGGCTCGGTGAACACTGAAGCTTTCTTT.

The chain is built from TRBV5-6 and TRBJ2-1; D possibly corresponds to TRBD2 (9 bases). CDR1 and CDR2 from the germline V gene are SGHDT and YYEEEE. Trimming shortened V by 2 bases and J by 2 bases, and 20 bases separated the two germline ends. The CDR3 is 18 amino acids. The CDR3 protein is CASSLPRGLAGTYNEQFF. In DNA, the CDR3 is TGTGCCAGCAGCTTACCCAGGGGGCTAGCGGGAACCTACAATGAGCAGTTCTTC.

The CDR3 bases are TGTGCCAGCAGCAAAGGACAGATTCCAACTAATGAAAAACTGTTTTTT. This sequence encodes CASSKGQIPTNEKLFF. The chain is built from TRBV7-9 and TRBJ1-4; D possibly corresponds to TRBD1 (6 bases). The CDR3 runs to 16 residues. Germline values: CDR1 SEHNR, CDR2 FQNEAQ (reference sequence). The ends were cut back, 5 bases at V and 0 bases at J, with 13 bases in the middle.

The rearrangement uses TRBV27 and TRBJ2-1; 9 bases line up with TRBD2. Germline CDR1 is MNHEY and CDR2 is SMNVEV (reference sequence). Unmatched junction bases numbered 4, after V lost 2 bases and J lost 2 bases. The length of the CDR3 is 16 residues. CDR3 DNA: TGTGCCAGCAGTTTAGGACTAGCGCAAACCTACAATGAGCAGTTCTTC. It translates to CASSLGLAQTYNEQFF.

The chain links TRBV19 to TRBJ2-1; tentatively, D is TRBD2 (7 bases). Looked up from germline, CDR1 is LNHDA and CDR2 is SQIVND (reference sequence). The CDR3 has 14 residues. The germline V and J ends were trimmed by 4 bases and 8 bases, with 15 bases remaining between them. CDR3: CASSRGAGVDEQFF. The CDR3 region has the DNA TGTGCCAGTAGTAGGGGGGCGGGAGTCGATGAGCAGTTCTTC. The full variable domain, completed using reference TRBV19 and TRBJ2-1, is DGGITQSPKYLFRKEGQNVTLSCEQNLNHDAMYWYRQDPGQGLRLIYYSQIVNDFQKGDIAEGYSVSREKKESFPLTVTSAQKNPTAFYLCASSRGAGVDEQFFGPGTRLTVL.

This sequence joins TRBV20-1 and TRBJ1-2, with 7 bases fitting TRBD1. Looked up from germline, CDR1 is DFQATT and CDR2 is SNEGSKA (reference sequence). CDR3 length equals 14 residues. Unmatched junction bases numbered 16, after V lost 7 bases and J lost 8 bases. As DNA, the CDR3 is TGCAGTGTCGTACCCCGGGACAGCCAGAAAGGCTACACCTTC. Its translation: CSVVPRDSQKGYTF.

The rearrangement uses TRBV28 and TRBJ2-7, with 9 nucleotides matching TRBD2. This CDR3 region has 15 residues. With 3 bases clipped from V and 6 bases from J, the junction kept 9 bases outside the gene matches. Germline V lookup: CDR1 MDHEN, CDR2 SYDVKM. The CDR3 loop is CASSFLAGVPREQYF. In nucleotides, the CDR3 is TGTGCCAGCAGTTTTTTAGCGGGAGTCCCCCGCGAGCAGTACTTC.

This clonotype was counted a few times. The V and J genes are TRBV18 and TRBJ2-7, with D perhaps being TRBD1 or TRBD2 (7 bases each). The CDR3 length is 15 residues. In germline, CDR1 is KGHSH, CDR2 LQKENI. Trimming removed 3 bases from V and 7 bases from J, with 19 bases in between. CDR3 nucleotides: TGTGCCAGCTCACCTGCACAGGGGAGGGGAGGTGAGCAGTACTTC. Translation: CASSPAQGRGGEQYF. The full variable domain, in which reference TRBV18 and TRBJ2-7 provide the parts outside the CDR3, is NAGVMQNPRHLVRRRGQEARLRCSPMKGHSHVYWYRQLPEEGLKFMVYLQKENIIDESGMPKERFSAEFPKEGPSILRIQQVVRGDSAAYFCASSPAQGRGGEQYFGPGTRLTVT.

The chain employs TRBV7-2 and TRBJ2-7, with D possibly TRBD1 on 5 matching bases. V was clipped by 1 base and J by 2 bases, with 12 bases between them. CDR1 and CDR2 (germline): SGHTA, FQGNSA. The CDR3 totals 15 residues. The CDR3 DNA follows: TGTGCCAGCAGCTTAGAGCCAGGGTACACCTACGAGCAGTACTTC. It yields the protein CASSLEPGYTYEQYF.

Here the CDR3 DNA reads TGTGCCAGCAGTTATTTCGGGAGGGCCAGCACAGATACGCAGTATTTT. It is translated as CASSYFGRASTDTQYF. The chain links TRBV6-2 or TRBV6-3 to TRBJ2-3; 8 bases line up with TRBD2. V dropped 3 bases and J dropped 0; count of bases not matched to a gene: 5. Germline-derived CDR1 and CDR2 are MNHEY and SVGEGT. CDR3 length: 16 residues.

The chain has TRBV19 and TRBJ2-1; D is uncertain. Trimming shortened V by 6 bases and J by 2 bases, and 11 bases separated the two germline ends. CDR3 length equals 14 residues. Germline V lookup: CDR1 LNHDA, CDR2 SQIVND (reference sequence). The CDR3 here is CASRVSAAYNEQFF. The CDR3 bases are TGTGCCAGTAGAGTAAGCGCAGCCTACAATGAGCAGTTCTTC.

The chain links TRBV6-5 to TRBJ2-5, with D perhaps matching TRBD1 (6 bases). CDR1 is MNHEY, CDR2 SVGAGI, per germline. V dropped 2 bases and J dropped 5 bases, with 18 bases sitting between them. The CDR3 contains 16 residues. This CDR3 reads CASSYPNRAGEETQYF. CDR3 nucleotide sequence: TGTGCCAGCAGTTACCCCAACAGGGCTGGTGAGGAGACCCAGTACTTC.